The 17 T cell receptor beta chains below come from one sample, sequenced in a study of breast tumors, draining lymph nodes, adjacent tissues. Axillary draining lymph nodes of breast cancer patients supplied the node samples. TCRdb reprocessed the multiplex PCR reads with MiXCR, giving one entry per CDR3 protein. This table has over 250,000 distinct CDR3 sequences, 30% to 35% appearing once. Sequenced: axillary lymph node tissue. Receptor source: a female donor with breast cancer. Some clones in this sample may be carry-over from other donors' samples.

This clonotype was observed many times. CDR3 loop: CASRVQGVFETQYF. Here the CDR3 DNA reads TGTGCCAGCAGGGTGCAGGGGGTTTTTGAGACCCAGTACTTC. J is TRBJ2-5 and V is TRBV2, with 7 bases identical to TRBD1. The CDR3 is 14 residues long. Germline CDR1 and CDR2: SNHLY and FYNNEI. V trimming: 6 bases; J trimming: 5 bases; junction bases outside the gene matches: 9. The full variable domain, in which reference TRBV2 and TRBJ2-5 provide the parts outside the CDR3, is EPEVTQTPSHQVTQMGQEVILRCVPISNHLYFYWYRQILGQKVEFLVSFYNNEISEKSEIFDDQFSVERPDGSNFTLKIRSTKLEDSAMYFCASRVQGVFETQYFGPGTRLLVL.

Many counts were recorded for this clonotype. The rearrangement links TRBV24-1 to TRBJ1-5; D call uncertain. This CDR3 comprises 13 residues. The germline V gene has CDR1 KGHDR and CDR2 SFDVKD. The ends were cut back, 5 bases at V and 7 bases at J, with 11 bases in the middle. The CDR3 DNA sequence: TGTGCCACCAGTGTCGGGATAGAGCAGCCCCAGCATTTT. Translating it yields CATSVGIEQPQHF.

This clonotype came up many times. The chain links TRBV4-3 to TRBJ2-3, with 7 bases identical to TRBD2. The V segment lost 1 base and the J segment 11 bases; nucleotides outside the gene matches: 9. Germline V gene data show CDR1 as LGHNA and CDR2 as YSLEER. This CDR3 comprises 14 residues. The DNA for the CDR3 is TGCGCCAGCAGCCAAGGGGCCGGGCGCGGGAGGCAGTATTTT. Encoded protein: CASSQGAGRGRQYF.

This rearrangement joins TRBV2 to TRBJ2-1, with a possible D match to TRBD1 (5 bases). The CDR3 is 15 amino acids. Per the germline V gene, CDR1 is SNHLY and CDR2 is FYNNEI. Deletions cut 4 bases from V and 8 bases from J, with 18 bases between. DNA of the CDR3: TGTGCCAGCAGTGCTTCAATGGGGCCCCCGGATGAGCAGTTCTTC. Amino acids: CASSASMGPPDEQFF. Using reference TRBV2 and TRBJ2-1 for the parts outside the CDR3, the full variable domain is EPEVTQTPSHQVTQMGQEVILRCVPISNHLYFYWYRQILGQKVEFLVSFYNNEISEKSEIFDDQFSVERPDGSNFTLKIRSTKLEDSAMYFCASSASMGPPDEQFFGPGTRLTVL.

This clonotype was counted many times. The chain links TRBV28 to TRBJ1-6, with TRBD1 as a possible D gene (6 bases). Germline loops: CDR1 MDHEN, CDR2 SYDVKM. The CDR3 contains 15 residues. V shed 5 bases and J shed 2 bases, with 10 bases lying between them. DNA of the CDR3: TGTGCCAGCAGTCCGGACAGCCCCTATAATTCACCCCTCCACTTT. Translation gives CASSPDSPYNSPLHF.

This chain joins TRBV20-1 and TRBJ1-5, with TRBD1 as a possible D gene (5 bases). Germline CDR1 is DFQATT and CDR2 is SNEGSKA (reference sequence). CDR3 length: 11 amino acids. V was clipped by 3 bases and J by 15 bases, with 15 bases between them. In DNA, the CDR3 is TGCAGTGCTAGCGATCGATCGGGACCGCATTTT. It specifies CSASDRSGPHF.

This clonotype was detected ten times or more. V is TRBV19 and J is TRBJ1-3; no firm D call. The CDR3 is 13 amino acids. The V end was cut by 6 bases, the J end by 0 bases, with 6 bases between. From germline, CDR1 is LNHDA and CDR2 SQIVND (reference sequence). In DNA, the CDR3 is TGTGCCAGTAGGGTCCACTCTGGAAACACCATATATTTT. Residues: CASRVHSGNTIYF.

V gene TRBV2 combines with J gene TRBJ1-4, with D possibly being TRBD1 (5 bases). The CDR3 totals 16 residues. V lost 2 bases and J lost 8, with 18 bases in between. CDR1 is SNHLY, CDR2 FYNNEI, per germline. In DNA, the CDR3 is TGTGCCAGCAGTGAAAGGGGATGGGGGGTACAGGAAAAACTGTTTTTT. This translates into CASSERGWGVQEKLFF.

This clonotype was counted many times. This rearrangement joins TRBV20-1 to TRBJ2-1; D not resolved. V was clipped by 1 base and J by 0 bases, with 7 bases between them. This CDR3 has 14 residues. Germline CDR1 reads DFQATT; CDR2 reads SNEGSKA (reference sequence). CDR3 sequence (DNA): TGCAGTGCTAGAGTTGCCTCCTCCTACAATGAGCAGTTCTTC. Its translation is CSARVASSYNEQFF.

V usage is TRBV29-1 and J usage is TRBJ2-3, with TRBD2 identical over 9 bases. This CDR3 has 12 amino acids. Germline V CDR1 and CDR2: SQVTM, ANQGSEA. V lost 4 bases to trimming and J lost 11 bases; unmatched junction nucleotides: 7. The CDR3 sequence is CSVVAGVNEQYF. CDR3 coding DNA: TGCAGCGTTGTAGCGGGAGTGAATGAGCAGTATTTT.

There are many counts of this clonotype. CDR3 nucleotide sequence: TGTGCCAGCAGCGCCGGGGCCCTCCTGGGTTCACCCCTCCACTTT. Translating gives CASSAGALLGSPLHF. The rearrangement links TRBV2 to TRBJ1-6; a possible D gene is TRBD1 (5 bases). CDR1 SNHLY and CDR2 FYNNEI come from the germline V gene. V shed 6 bases and J shed 9 bases, with 18 bases lying between them. The CDR3 covers 15 residues.

As for this clonotype: This could be a read error, since a much larger clone is one nucleotide away. The chain is built from TRBV20-1 and TRBJ1-2, with D possibly being TRBD1 (6 bases). The CDR3 consists of 12 residues. The germline gives CDR1 DFQATT, CDR2 SNEGSKA (reference sequence). CDR3 sequence reads: CSRGRGNYGSTF. DNA of the CDR3: TGCAGTAGAGGCAGGGGAAACTATGGCTCCACCTTC.

Details on this clonotype: Just one base apart from a much larger clone, this may be a read error. V and J are TRBV12-3 or TRBV12-4 and TRBJ2-7; the D is unclear. The ends were cut back, 3 bases at V and 0 bases at J, with 9 bases in the middle. The CDR3 is 14 residues long. The CDR3 spells CASSFKDGSYEQYF. Here the CDR3 DNA reads TGTGCCAGCAGTTTCAAAGATGGCTCCTACGAGCAGTACTTC.

About this clonotype: This may be a read error, as it is one base from a much larger clone. The chain has TRBV30 and TRBJ2-1; D possibly corresponds to TRBD2 (5 bases). Trimming stripped 0 bases from V and 9 bases from J, with 9 bases between. Germline V CDR1 and CDR2: GTSNPN, SVGIG (reference sequence). CDR3 length: 12 amino acids. CDR3 in DNA: TGTGCCTGGAGTGTAGGAGGTGGTGAGCAGTTCTTC. This gives the protein CAWSVGGGEQFF.

In this sample, this clonotype turned up many times. The chain links TRBV19 to TRBJ2-1; no firm D call. Trimming cost V 0 bases and J 6 bases, with 9 bases left between them. Germline V gene sequence: CDR1 LNHDA, CDR2 SQIVND (reference sequence). This CDR3 has 14 residues. Written as DNA, the CDR3 is TGTGCCAGTAGTATAGATCAGCACAGCAATGAGCAGTTCTTC. As protein: CASSIDQHSNEQFF.

This clonotype was seen a handful of times. A much larger clone is a single base away; this may be a read error. This chain joins TRBV2 and TRBJ2-1; 9 nucleotides align to TRBD1. The CDR3 has 14 amino acids. CDR1 and CDR2 from the germline V gene are SNHLY and FYNNEI. The CDR3 sequence is CASSRTGEGNEQLF. CDR3 nucleotides: TGTGCCAGCAGTAGGACAGGGGAGGGGAATGAGCAGCTCTTC.

For this clonotype: The CDR3 carries no conserved terminal phenylalanine or tryptophan, so it likely arises from a read error. This chain uses TRBV5-1 with TRBJ2-3, with D perhaps TRBD2 (6 bases). CDR1 and CDR2 from the germline V gene are SGHRS and YFSETQ. The CDR3 length is 13 residues. The CDR3 nucleotides read TGCGCCAGCAGCCGTCGACTAGGTGATATGCAGTATCTT. Protein sequence: CASSRRLGDMQYL.